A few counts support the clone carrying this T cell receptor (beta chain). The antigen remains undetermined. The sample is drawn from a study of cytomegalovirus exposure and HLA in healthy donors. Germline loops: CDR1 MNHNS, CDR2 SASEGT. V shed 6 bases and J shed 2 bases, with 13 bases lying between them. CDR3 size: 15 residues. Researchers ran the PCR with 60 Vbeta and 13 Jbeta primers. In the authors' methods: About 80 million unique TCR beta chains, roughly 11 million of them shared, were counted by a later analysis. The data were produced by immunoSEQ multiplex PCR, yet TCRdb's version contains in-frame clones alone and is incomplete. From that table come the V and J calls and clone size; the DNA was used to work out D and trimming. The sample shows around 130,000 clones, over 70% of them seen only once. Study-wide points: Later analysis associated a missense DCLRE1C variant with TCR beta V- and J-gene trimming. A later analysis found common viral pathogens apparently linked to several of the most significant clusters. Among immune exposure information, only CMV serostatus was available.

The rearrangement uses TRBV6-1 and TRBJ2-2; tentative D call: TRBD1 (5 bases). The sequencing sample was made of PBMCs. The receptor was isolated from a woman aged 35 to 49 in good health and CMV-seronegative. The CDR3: CASSREGQNTGELFF. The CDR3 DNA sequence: TGTGCCAGCAGCAGGGAAGGACAAAACACCGGGGAGCTGTTTTTT.